The next 25 T cell receptor beta chains were all read from a single sample in a study of shared clonotypes between healthy human individuals. Terminally differentiated effector memory CD45RA+ cells were excluded from the naive CD8 cells, which were CD45RO-negative and positively selected for CCR7. The protocol was immunoSEQ multiplex PCR, while the TCRdb copy is restricted to in-frame clones and leaves out a portion. This table holds some 2 million clones, approximately 94% found once. Material: naive CD8+ T cells sorted from blood. The receptors come from a man younger than 35 in good health.

CDR3 region: CASSEARGIGSANVLTF. DNA for the CDR3: TGTGCCAGCAGTGAAGCCCGGGGGATCGGATCTGCCAACGTCCTGACTTTC. The chain combines TRBV2 with TRBJ2-6; tentatively, D is TRBD2 (6 bases). The CDR3 is 17 residues long. Germline-derived CDR1 and CDR2 are SNHLY and FYNNEI. The V and J ends lost 0 bases and 7 bases respectively, with 16 bases between them.

V gene TRBV2 combines with J gene TRBJ2-7; 12 nucleotides line up with TRBD1. In germline, CDR1 is SNHLY, CDR2 FYNNEI. With V trimmed by 6 bases and J by 6 bases, 21 bases remained unmatched. This CDR3 spans 19 amino acids. The CDR3 protein is CASRKGQGAPSLGLGEQYF. The CDR3 DNA sequence: TGTGCCAGCAGGAAGGGACAGGGGGCCCCTTCCCTCGGTTTGGGCGAGCAGTACTTC.

This clone was recorded once. The CDR3 region is CASSSTTGYAEQYF. The CDR3 DNA reads as TGCGCCAGCAGCTCGACGACAGGGTACGCCGAGCAGTACTTC. The V and J genes are TRBV5-1 and TRBJ2-7, with 7 bases fitting TRBD1. Losses at the gene ends were 3 bases for V and 6 bases for J; bases not matched to a gene: 9. Germline CDR1 SGHRS, CDR2 YFSETQ. This CDR3 is built from 14 residues.

The chain has TRBV4-3 and TRBJ2-1; TRBD2 agrees at 12 bases. The junction had 15 bases not matched to a gene; V was cut back by 5 bases and J by 7 bases. Per the germline V gene, CDR1 is LGHNA and CDR2 is YSLEER. The CDR3 is 18 amino acids. This chain's CDR3 is CASSSEGTSGRRRNEQFF. The CDR3 region has the DNA TGCGCCAGCAGCTCCGAGGGAACTAGCGGGAGGAGGCGGAATGAGCAGTTCTTC.

The gene calls are TRBV2 and TRBJ2-7; TRBD1 agrees at 9 bases. V dropped 7 bases and J dropped 5; count of bases not matched to a gene: 9. The CDR3 loop spans 14 amino acids. From germline, CDR1 is SNHLY and CDR2 FYNNEI. CDR3 DNA: TGTGCCAGCATCAGTGTGGGACAGGGCCACGAGCAGTACTTC. This codes for CASISVGQGHEQYF.

This chain links TRBV29-1 with TRBJ1-1; 8 bases align to TRBD1. The length of the CDR3 is 12 residues. Looked up from germline, CDR1 is SQVTM and CDR2 is ANQGSEA. V lost 7 bases to trimming and J lost 8 bases; unmatched junction nucleotides: 9. The CDR3 loop is CSALTGESEAFF. In DNA form, the CDR3 reads TGCAGCGCTTTGACAGGGGAAAGCGAAGCTTTCTTT.

With regard to this clone: Other DNA sequences in the same sample also yield this CDR3. The chain carries TRBV27 and TRBJ2-5; D is uncertain. The CDR3 extends over 13 amino acids. Between the trimmed V and J ends, which lost 0 bases and 4 bases, there was a span of 6 bases. In germline, CDR1 is MNHEY, CDR2 SMNVEV (reference sequence). The CDR3 spells CASSLSLGETQYF. CDR3 DNA: TGTGCCAGCAGTTTATCGCTGGGAGAGACCCAGTACTTC.

CDR3 in amino acids: CASSSGAIEAFF. The CDR3 region has the DNA TGTGCCAGCAGCTCCGGGGCAATTGAAGCTTTCTTT. The genes are TRBV7-9 and TRBJ1-1, with D perhaps matching TRBD1 (5 bases). This CDR3 is 12 amino acids long. V was clipped by 4 bases and J by 7 bases, with 10 bases between them. Looked up from germline, CDR1 is SEHNR and CDR2 is FQNEAQ (reference sequence).

Remarks on this clone: The same CDR3 arises from other DNA sequences in this sample as well. The chain links TRBV7-9 to TRBJ2-7, with D perhaps matching TRBD1 or TRBD2 (5 bases each). Trimming pared 2 bases from V and 2 bases from J, leaving 7 bases between. Germline CDR1 SEHNR, CDR2 FQNEAQ (reference sequence). There are 13 residues in the CDR3. The CDR3 spells CASSLRGAYEQYF. CDR3 coding DNA: TGTGCCAGCAGCTTACGAGGGGCCTACGAGCAGTACTTC.

The CDR3 sequence is CASSLVTGVWAFF. The CDR3 nucleotides read TGTGCCAGCAGCTTAGTGACCGGGGTGTGGGCTTTCTTT. The chain has TRBV7-9 and TRBJ1-1; no clear D. This CDR3 comprises 13 residues. The ends were cut back, 1 base at V and 11 bases at J, with 14 bases in the middle. Germline V gene sequence: CDR1 SEHNR, CDR2 FQNEAQ (reference sequence). Supplemented by reference TRBV7-9 and TRBJ1-1, the full variable domain reads DTGVSQNPRHKITKRGQNVTFRCDPISEHNRLYWYRQTLGQGPEFLTYFQNEAQLEKSRLLSDRFSAERPKGSFSTLEIQRTEQGDSAMYLCASSLVTGVWAFFGQGTRLTVV.

The rearrangement uses TRBV14 and TRBJ2-1; possible D gene TRBD2, 5 bases. CDR1 and CDR2 from the germline V gene are SGHDN and FVKESK. V was shortened by 5 bases and J by 4 bases, with 12 bases between the two germline ends. The CDR3 covers 14 residues. The CDR3 nucleotides are TGTGCCAGCAGCACCCTAGCCTCTTACAATGAGCAGTTCTTC. Protein sequence: CASSTLASYNEQFF.

V gene TRBV2 combines with J gene TRBJ1-1, with 10 nucleotides matching TRBD1. Germline CDR1 and CDR2: SNHLY and FYNNEI. V lost 4 bases, J lost 5 bases, and 19 bases stayed unmatched. The CDR3 is made up of 19 amino acids. In nucleotides, the CDR3 is TGTGCCAGCAGTGGCCCCCGGACAGGGGGGTCCGTATGGAGAACTGAAGCTTTCTTT. Protein: CASSGPRTGGSVWRTEAFF.

A remark on this clone: Other nucleotide sequences in the sample specify the same CDR3. Here the CDR3 reads CSAYGLADQETQYF. For the CDR3, the DNA is TGCAGCGCCTACGGACTCGCTGACCAAGAGACCCAGTACTTC. V is TRBV29-1 and J is TRBJ2-5; D is perhaps TRBD2 (5 bases). The CDR3 runs to 14 residues. V was clipped by 7 bases and J by 0 bases, with 15 bases between them. Germline assignment: CDR1 SQVTM and CDR2 ANQGSEA.

The chain uses TRBV6-5 and TRBJ1-1, with TRBD1 matching over 8 bases. The CDR3 sequence is 14 residues long. J was trimmed by 1 base and V by 8 bases; bases with no gene match: 6. Germline assignment: CDR1 MNHEY and CDR2 SVGAGI. CDR3 DNA sequence: TGTGCCAGCTCGAGCCAGGGGGCGAACACTGAAGCTTTCTTT. This sequence encodes CASSSQGANTEAFF.

Note on this clone: Just one base apart from a much larger clone, this may be a read error. The chain combines TRBV5-6 with TRBJ2-5, with a possible D match to TRBD1 (5 bases). The CDR3 consists of 13 residues. CDR1 SGHDT and CDR2 YYEEEE come from the germline V gene. V dropped 0 bases and J dropped 3 bases, with 6 bases sitting between them. The CDR3 sequence: CASSLVQEETQYF. CDR3 sequence (DNA): TGTGCCAGCAGCTTGGTACAGGAAGAGACCCAGTACTTC.

The chain has TRBV7-9 and TRBJ2-5, with D unclear. This CDR3 is built from 12 residues. V shed 1 base and J shed 6 bases, with 6 bases lying between them. From germline, CDR1 is SEHNR and CDR2 FQNEAQ (reference sequence). The CDR3 loop reads CASSLEVQTQYF. In nucleotides, the CDR3 is TGTGCCAGCAGCTTAGAAGTCCAGACCCAGTACTTC.

For this clone: Other DNA variants within this sample encode the same CDR3. This rearrangement joins TRBV6-5 to TRBJ2-7; D possibly corresponds to TRBD1 (6 bases). CDR3 size: 13 residues. Germline-derived CDR1 and CDR2 are MNHEY and SVGAGI. Between the trimmed V and J ends, which lost 6 bases and 1 base, there was a span of 10 bases. DNA of the CDR3: TGTGCCAGCAGCCCGGACAGATCCTACGAGCAGTACTTC. Translation gives CASSPDRSYEQYF.

The chain joins TRBV29-1 to TRBJ2-5, with D possibly being TRBD2 (6 bases). This CDR3 region has 15 residues. Per the germline V gene, CDR1 is SQVTM and CDR2 is ANQGSEA. V lost 6 bases and J 7 bases, leaving 24 bases between the germline ends. The CDR3 reads CSVAGDPRDSGTQYF. The CDR3 DNA reads as TGCAGCGTGGCTGGGGACCCTCGGGACTCGGGGACCCAGTACTTC.

V and J are TRBV7-9 and TRBJ1-1; 8 bases match TRBD1. CDR3 length: 14 residues. V lost 7 bases, J lost 3 bases, and 7 bases stayed unmatched. Germline V gene sequence: CDR1 SEHNR, CDR2 FQNEAQ (reference sequence). The CDR3 protein is CASKNRGIDTEAFF. For the CDR3, the DNA is TGTGCCAGCAAAAACAGGGGGATCGACACTGAAGCTTTCTTT. Complete variable domain (other parts from reference TRBV7-9 and TRBJ1-1): DTGVSQNPRHKITKRGQNVTFRCDPISEHNRLYWYRQTLGQGPEFLTYFQNEAQLEKSRLLSDRFSAERPKGSFSTLEIQRTEQGDSAMYLCASKNRGIDTEAFFGQGTRLTVV.

V and J are TRBV5-5 and TRBJ2-5; D may correspond to TRBD1 or TRBD2 (5 bases each). The germline CDR1 and CDR2 sequences are SGHKS and YYEKEE (reference sequence). The length of the CDR3 is 14 residues. Trimming shortened V by 4 bases and J by 2 bases, and 12 bases separated the two germline ends. DNA of the CDR3: TGTGCCAGCAGCACATGGGACGAACAAGAGACCCAGTACTTC. Protein: CASSTWDEQETQYF.

A single count supports this clone. The chain recombines TRBV6-6 with TRBJ2-5; D is possibly TRBD1 (6 bases). The germline CDR1 and CDR2 sequences are MNHNY and SVGAGI (reference sequence). There are 16 residues in the CDR3. Deletions cut 2 bases from V and 1 base from J, with 14 bases between. CDR3 loop: CASSYLTDSSQETQYF. The CDR3 region has the DNA TGTGCCAGCAGTTACCTGACGGACAGCTCCCAAGAGACCCAGTACTTC.

The J gene is TRBJ1-2, the V gene TRBV7-9; the D gene is possibly TRBD1 (5 bases). Germline lookup yields CDR1 SEHNR and CDR2 FQNEAQ (reference sequence). The germline V and J ends were trimmed by 2 bases and 5 bases, with 15 bases remaining between them. This CDR3 region has 15 residues. The CDR3 DNA reads TGTGCCAGCAGCTTACTTGGGACTGGACCTTATGGCTACACCTTC. Encoded protein: CASSLLGTGPYGYTF.

The chain has TRBV7-2 and TRBJ2-2; D not resolved. The CDR3 is 14 residues long. The V and J ends lost 3 bases and 4 bases respectively, with 9 bases between them. Germline assignment: CDR1 SGHTA and CDR2 FQGNSA. The DNA of the CDR3 is TGTGCCAGCAGCTTCAGTGGGCCCACCGGGGAGCTGTTTTTT. Translation gives CASSFSGPTGELFF.

The J gene is TRBJ1-2, the V gene TRBV28; D may be TRBD1 (5 bases). The ends were cut back, 6 bases at V and 8 bases at J, with 10 bases in the middle. Looked up from germline, CDR1 is MDHEN and CDR2 is SYDVKM. This CDR3 is built from 11 residues. DNA of the CDR3: TGTGCCAGCAGAGCAGGGACGGGCTACACCTTC. Its translation: CASRAGTGYTF.

The genes are TRBV7-9 and TRBJ2-5, with 11 bases aligning to TRBD2. CDR3 length: 16 amino acids. Germline trimming cut 5 bases from V and 4 bases from J; bases unmatched to any gene: 9. The germline CDR1 and CDR2 sequences are SEHNR and FQNEAQ (reference sequence). CDR3 nucleotide sequence: TGTGCCAGCAGCCCCTCTAGCGGGGGGTACGGAGAGACCCAGTACTTC. Amino acids: CASSPSSGGYGETQYF.